The sequence of this T cell receptor beta chain was determined in a study of blood T cell repertoires in COVID-19. Study in general: From the United States, Italy and Spain came samples of acute and convalescent COVID-19. PBMCs, B-cell-depleted T cells, or T cells were the source of the cDNA or gDNA that made up the material.

The CDR3 totals 16 residues. Germline CDR1 is SGHRS and CDR2 is YFSETQ. Deletions cut 2 bases from V and 1 base from J, with 12 bases between. In the original analysis: Amplified reference gene primers provided the basis for estimating nucleated cell counts. TCRdb's copy holds only in-frame clones and misses some; the assay was immunoSEQ multiplex PCR. The V and J calls and clone size are taken from that table; D and trimming were inferred from the DNA. The data show approximately 100,000 clones, approximately 88% seen once. The genes are TRBV5-1 and TRBJ2-2; D not resolved. This clonotype was obtained from a human donor in a cohort sampled during active COVID-19. The specimen was peripheral blood. CDR3 bases: TGCGCCAGCAGCTTTGTAGTGGCAGGGAACACCGGGGAGCTGTTTTTT. It yields the protein CASSFVVAGNTGELFF.